This T cell receptor (beta chain) was retrieved from a study of blood T cell repertoires in COVID-19. On the study more broadly: Sites in the United States, Italy and Spain provided acute and convalescent COVID-19 samples. Sources were T cells, B-cell-depleted T cells, or PBMCs; the material itself was cDNA or gDNA.

In the source study's methods: Counts of nucleated cells, estimated from reference gene primer amplification, were obtained. Libraries were prepared by immunoSEQ multiplex PCR; TCRdb keeps only in-frame clonotypes and omits some of them. V and J calls and clone size come straight from that table; D and trimming were deduced from the DNA. The table includes 300,000 or so clones, around 90% detected once. This sequence was found in a man aged 18 to 30 who had recovered from COVID-19. The sequenced sample was peripheral blood.

The CDR3 protein is CASSRRGGEAFF. Here the CDR3 DNA reads TGTGCCAGCAGCCGACGGGGGGGGGAAGCTTTCTTT. The chain has TRBV6-5 and TRBJ1-1; perhaps TRBD1 as D (5 bases). The V gene's germline CDR1 is MNHEY and CDR2 SVGAGI. Between the trimmed V and J ends, which lost 6 bases and 8 bases, there was a span of 13 bases. The CDR3 covers 12 residues.